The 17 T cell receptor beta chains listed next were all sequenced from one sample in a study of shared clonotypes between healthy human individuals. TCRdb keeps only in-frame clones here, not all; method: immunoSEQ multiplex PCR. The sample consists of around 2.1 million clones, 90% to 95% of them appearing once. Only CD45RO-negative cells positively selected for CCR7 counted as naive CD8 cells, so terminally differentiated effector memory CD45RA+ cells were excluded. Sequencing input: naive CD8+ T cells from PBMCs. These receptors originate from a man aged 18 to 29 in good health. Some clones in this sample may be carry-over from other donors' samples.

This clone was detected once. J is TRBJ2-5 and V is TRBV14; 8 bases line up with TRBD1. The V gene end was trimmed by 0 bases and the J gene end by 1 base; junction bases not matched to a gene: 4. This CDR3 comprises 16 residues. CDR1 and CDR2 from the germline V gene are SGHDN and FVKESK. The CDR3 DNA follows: TGTGCCAGCAGCCAAGACGACAGGGGAGGCCAAGAGACCCAGTACTTC. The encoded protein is CASSQDDRGGQETQYF.

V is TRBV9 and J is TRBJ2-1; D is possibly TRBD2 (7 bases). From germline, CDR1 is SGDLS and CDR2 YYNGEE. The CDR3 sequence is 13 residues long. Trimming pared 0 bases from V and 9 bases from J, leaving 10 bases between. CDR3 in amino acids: CASSVGEGGEQFF. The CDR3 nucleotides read TGTGCCAGCAGCGTAGGGGAGGGGGGTGAGCAGTTCTTC.

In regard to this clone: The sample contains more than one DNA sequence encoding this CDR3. The chain's CDR3 is CASSQGWGTEAFF. In nucleotides, the CDR3 is TGCGCCAGCAGCCAAGGGTGGGGTACTGAAGCTTTCTTT. The chain links TRBV4-3 to TRBJ1-1; D is ambiguous. V lost 1 base and J 5 bases, leaving 8 bases between the germline ends. CDR1 is LGHNA and CDR2 is YSLEER in the germline V gene. This CDR3 contains 13 residues.

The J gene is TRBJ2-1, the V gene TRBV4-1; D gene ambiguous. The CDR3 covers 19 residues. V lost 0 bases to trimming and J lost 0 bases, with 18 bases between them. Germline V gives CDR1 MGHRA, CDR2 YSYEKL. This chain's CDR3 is CASSQDQAPTRSSYNEQFF. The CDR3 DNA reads TGCGCCAGCAGCCAAGATCAGGCTCCTACCAGGAGCTCCTACAATGAGCAGTTCTTC.

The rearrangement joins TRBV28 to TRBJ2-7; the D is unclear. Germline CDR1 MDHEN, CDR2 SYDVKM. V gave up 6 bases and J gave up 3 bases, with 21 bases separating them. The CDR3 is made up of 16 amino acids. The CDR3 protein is CASRKSITGWNYEQYF. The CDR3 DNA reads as TGTGCCAGCAGAAAAAGTATAACTGGCTGGAACTACGAGCAGTACTTC.

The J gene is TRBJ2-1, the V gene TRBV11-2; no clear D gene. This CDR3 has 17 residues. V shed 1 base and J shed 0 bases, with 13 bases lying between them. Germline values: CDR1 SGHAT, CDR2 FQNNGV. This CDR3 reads CASSLGYRKSSYNEQFF. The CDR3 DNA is TGTGCCAGCAGCTTAGGTTACAGAAAGAGCTCCTACAATGAGCAGTTCTTC.

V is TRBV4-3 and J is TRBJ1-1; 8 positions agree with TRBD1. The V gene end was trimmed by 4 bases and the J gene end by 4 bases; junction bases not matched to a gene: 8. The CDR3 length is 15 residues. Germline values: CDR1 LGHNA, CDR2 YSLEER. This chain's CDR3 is CASSRTDRAGTEAFF. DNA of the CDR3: TGCGCCAGCAGCCGGACGGACAGGGCGGGCACTGAAGCTTTCTTT.

CDR3 in DNA: TGTGCCAGCAGCTCAAGGGCAGATCAGCCCCAGCATTTT. Translated, it gives CASSSRADQPQHF. The rearrangement joins TRBV28 to TRBJ1-5; D remains unclear. This CDR3 is 13 amino acids long. The V end lost 6 bases, the J end lost 5 bases, and 11 bases lay between the germline ends. Germline V gene data show CDR1 as MDHEN and CDR2 as SYDVKM.

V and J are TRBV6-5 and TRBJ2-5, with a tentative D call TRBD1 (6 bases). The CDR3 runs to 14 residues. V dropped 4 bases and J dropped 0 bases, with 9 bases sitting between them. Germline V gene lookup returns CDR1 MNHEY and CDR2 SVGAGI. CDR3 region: CASSSGQNQETQYF. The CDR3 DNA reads TGTGCCAGCAGTTCCGGACAGAACCAAGAGACCCAGTACTTC.

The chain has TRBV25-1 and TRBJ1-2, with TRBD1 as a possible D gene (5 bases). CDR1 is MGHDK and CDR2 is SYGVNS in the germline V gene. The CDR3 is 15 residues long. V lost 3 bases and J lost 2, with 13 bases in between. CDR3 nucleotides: TGTGCCAGCAGTGACGGAGGGGCCTTCAACTATGGCTACACCTTC. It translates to CASSDGGAFNYGYTF.

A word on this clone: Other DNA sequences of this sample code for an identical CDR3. This CDR3 reads CASSVAPSGSSYEQYF. The CDR3, as DNA: TGTGCCAGCAGCGTAGCCCCCAGCGGGAGCTCCTACGAGCAGTACTTC. The chain joins TRBV9 to TRBJ2-7, with 8 nucleotides matching TRBD2. The CDR3 runs 16 residues. Germline assignment: CDR1 SGDLS and CDR2 YYNGEE. J gave up 0 bases and V 0 bases, and 5 bases lay outside the gene matches.

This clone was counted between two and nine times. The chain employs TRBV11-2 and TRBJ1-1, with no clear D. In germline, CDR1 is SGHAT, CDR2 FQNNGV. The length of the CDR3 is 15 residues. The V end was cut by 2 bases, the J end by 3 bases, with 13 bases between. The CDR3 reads CASSLFNLKHTEAFF. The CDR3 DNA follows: TGTGCCAGCAGCTTATTCAACCTTAAGCACACTGAAGCTTTCTTT.

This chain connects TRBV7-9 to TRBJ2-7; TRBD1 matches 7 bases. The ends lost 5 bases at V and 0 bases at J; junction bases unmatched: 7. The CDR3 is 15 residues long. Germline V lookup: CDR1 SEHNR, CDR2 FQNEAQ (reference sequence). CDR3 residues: CASSGGQPDSYEQYF. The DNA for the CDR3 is TGTGCCAGCAGCGGGGGACAGCCAGACTCCTACGAGCAGTACTTC. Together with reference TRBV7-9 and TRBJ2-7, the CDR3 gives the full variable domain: DTGVSQNPRHKITKRGQNVTFRCDPISEHNRLYWYRQTLGQGPEFLTYFQNEAQLEKSRLLSDRFSAERPKGSFSTLEIQRTEQGDSAMYLCASSGGQPDSYEQYFGPGTRLTVT.

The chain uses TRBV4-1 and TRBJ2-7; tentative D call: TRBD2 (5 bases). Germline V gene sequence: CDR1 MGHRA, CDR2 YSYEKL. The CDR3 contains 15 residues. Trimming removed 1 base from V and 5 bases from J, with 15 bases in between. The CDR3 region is CASSQVAQSGDEQYF. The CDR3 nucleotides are TGCGCCAGCAGCCAAGTCGCCCAATCCGGGGACGAGCAGTACTTC.

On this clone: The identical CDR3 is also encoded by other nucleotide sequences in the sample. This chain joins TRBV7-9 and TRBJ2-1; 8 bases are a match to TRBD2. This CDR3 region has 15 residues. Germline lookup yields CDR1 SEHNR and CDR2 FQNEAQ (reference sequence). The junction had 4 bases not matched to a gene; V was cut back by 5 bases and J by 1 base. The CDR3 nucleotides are TGTGCCAGCAGCCCAAGCGGGAGTTCCTACAATGAGCAGTTCTTC. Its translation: CASSPSGSSYNEQFF.

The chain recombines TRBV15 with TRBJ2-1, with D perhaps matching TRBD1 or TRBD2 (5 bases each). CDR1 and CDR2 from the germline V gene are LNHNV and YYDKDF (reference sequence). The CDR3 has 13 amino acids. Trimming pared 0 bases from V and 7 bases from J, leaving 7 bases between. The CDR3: CATSRDWGNEQFF. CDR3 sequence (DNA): TGTGCCACCAGCAGAGATTGGGGGAATGAGCAGTTCTTC.

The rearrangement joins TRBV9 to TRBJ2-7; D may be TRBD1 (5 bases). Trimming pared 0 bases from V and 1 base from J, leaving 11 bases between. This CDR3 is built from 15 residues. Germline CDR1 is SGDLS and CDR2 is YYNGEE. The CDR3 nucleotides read TGTGCCAGCAGCGTAGATGCAGGGTCGTCCTACGAGCAGTACTTC. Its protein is CASSVDAGSSYEQYF. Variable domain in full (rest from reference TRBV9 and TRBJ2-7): DSGVTQTPKHLITATGQRVTLRCSPRSGDLSVYWYQQSLDQGLQFLIQYYNGEERAKGNILERFSAQQFPDLHSELNLSSLELGDSALYFCASSVDAGSSYEQYFGPGTRLTVT.